This is a list of T cell receptor beta chains from one sample in a study of memory CD4+ T cells and cytomegalovirus serostatus. Libraries were prepared by immunoSEQ multiplex PCR; TCRdb keeps only in-frame clonotypes and omits some of them. The sample includes 45,000 to 70,000 clones, 82% of them seen just once. The specimen was memory CD4+ T cells from blood. The receptors shown here come from an adult in good health and CMV-seronegative. Some clones in this sample may be carry-over from other donors' samples. Both conserved end residues are part of each CDR3. The order of the fields is V gene, J gene, D gene, clone size, CDR3 protein, CDR3 DNA. D genes are given only for firm matches. The size entry is marked missing in some rows and otherwise reads once, few, many or a size class.

V gene: TRBV15
J gene: TRBJ1-2
D gene: TRBD1
clone size: once
CDR3 protein: CATSRERTGNYGYTF
CDR3 DNA: TGTGCCACCAGCAGAGAGAGGACAGGGAACTATGGCTACACCTTC

V gene: TRBV7-2
J gene: TRBJ2-2
D gene: -
clone size: -
CDR3 protein: CASSLGTGELFF
CDR3 DNA: TGTGCCAGCAGCTTAGGCACCGGGGAGCTGTTTTTT

V gene: TRBV7-9
J gene: TRBJ2-3
D gene: -
clone size: once
CDR3 protein: CASSPTEGSADTQYF
CDR3 DNA: TGTGCCAGCAGCCCGACGGAAGGGAGCGCAGATACGCAGTATTTT

V gene: TRBV18
J gene: TRBJ2-7
D gene: -
clone size: -
CDR3 protein: CASSPGGNEQYF
CDR3 DNA: TGTGCCAGCTCACCAGGCGGCAACGAGCAGTACTTC

V gene: TRBV9
J gene: TRBJ2-3
D gene: TRBD2
clone size: -
CDR3 protein: CASSVAAGGDTQYF
CDR3 DNA: TGTGCCAGCAGCGTAGCCGCGGGAGGAGATACGCAGTATTTT

V gene: TRBV5-6
J gene: TRBJ2-1
D gene: -
clone size: -
CDR3 protein: CASSRRAPSYNEQFF
CDR3 DNA: TGTGCCAGCAGCCGCAGGGCCCCCTCCTACAATGAGCAGTTCTTC

V gene: TRBV10-3
J gene: TRBJ2-1
D gene: TRBD2
clone size: few
CDR3 protein: CAISAGLAGGNEQFF
CDR3 DNA: TGTGCCATCAGCGCCGGACTAGCGGGTGGCAATGAGCAGTTCTTC

V gene: TRBV7-9
J gene: TRBJ2-3
D gene: TRBD1
clone size: once
CDR3 protein: CASSLAWTGSGDTQYF
CDR3 DNA: TGTGCCAGCAGCCTGGCCTGGACAGGGTCTGGAGATACGCAGTATTTT

V gene: TRBV11-2
J gene: TRBJ2-1
D gene: TRBD2
clone size: -
CDR3 protein: CASGLAGNEQFF
CDR3 DNA: TGTGCCAGCGGACTAGCGGGTAATGAGCAGTTCTTC

V gene: TRBV6-5
J gene: TRBJ2-1
D gene: TRBD2
clone size: -
CDR3 protein: CASSFGTSGSEQFF
CDR3 DNA: TGTGCCAGCAGTTTCGGGACTAGCGGGAGCGAGCAGTTCTTC

V gene: TRBV21-1
J gene: TRBJ2-6
D gene: -
clone size: -
CDR3 protein: CASSGANVLTF
CDR3 DNA: TGTGCCAGCTCTGGGGCCAACGTCCTGACTTTC

V gene: TRBV6-1
J gene: TRBJ1-5
D gene: TRBD1
clone size: -
CDR3 protein: CASSEVPGQGRPQHF
CDR3 DNA: TGTGCCAGCAGTGAAGTCCCGGGACAGGGCCGGCCCCAGCATTTT

V gene: TRBV9
J gene: TRBJ2-1
D gene: -
clone size: -
CDR3 protein: CASSAGVTGGSSYNEQFF
CDR3 DNA: TGTGCCAGCAGCGCAGGGGTTACGGGTGGGAGCTCCTACAATGAGCAGTTCTTC

V gene: TRBV30
J gene: TRBJ2-1
D gene: -
clone size: few
CDR3 protein: CAWVKGGVGSSYNEQFF
CDR3 DNA: TGTGCCTGGGTAAAGGGGGGCGTTGGGAGCTCCTACAATGAGCAGTTCTTC

V gene: TRBV2
J gene: TRBJ1-2
D gene: -
clone size: -
CDR3 protein: CASSVGGFDYGYTF
CDR3 DNA: TGTGCCAGCAGTGTCGGAGGGTTTGACTATGGCTACACCTTC

V gene: TRBV28
J gene: TRBJ2-5
D gene: TRBD2
clone size: -
CDR3 protein: CASRSPGLAGRETQYF
CDR3 DNA: TGTGCCAGCAGAAGTCCGGGACTAGCGGGACGAGAGACCCAGTACTTC

V gene: TRBV29-1
J gene: TRBJ1-1
D gene: -
clone size: -
CDR3 protein: CSVGQTLNTEAFF
CDR3 DNA: TGCAGCGTCGGACAGACTCTGAACACTGAAGCTTTCTTT

V gene: TRBV5-4
J gene: TRBJ1-4
D gene: TRBD1
clone size: -
CDR3 protein: CASSPGDRGRGKLFF
CDR3 DNA: TGTGCCAGCAGCCCGGGGGACAGGGGGCGCGGAAAACTGTTTTTT

V gene: TRBV27
J gene: TRBJ1-1
D gene: -
clone size: -
CDR3 protein: CASSLRPQGNTEAFF
CDR3 DNA: TGTGCCAGCAGTTTACGACCACAGGGGAACACTGAAGCTTTCTTT

V gene: TRBV28
J gene: TRBJ1-1
D gene: TRBD1
clone size: -
CDR3 protein: CASSVGGQMNTEAFF
CDR3 DNA: TGTGCCAGCAGCGTGGGGGGACAGATGAACACTGAAGCTTTCTTT

V gene: TRBV10-3
J gene: TRBJ2-6
D gene: -
clone size: -
CDR3 protein: CAIAQGAGANVLTF
CDR3 DNA: TGTGCCATCGCTCAGGGTGCTGGGGCCAACGTCCTGACTTTC

V gene: TRBV2
J gene: TRBJ2-4
D gene: TRBD2
clone size: -
CDR3 protein: CASGGLAGGNENIQYF
CDR3 DNA: TGTGCCAGCGGTGGACTAGCGGGAGGTAACGAAAACATTCAGTACTTC

V gene: TRBV30
J gene: TRBJ2-3
D gene: -
clone size: -
CDR3 protein: CASRWRWGTDTQYF
CDR3 DNA: TGTGCCTCCCGATGGCGGTGGGGCACAGATACGCAGTATTTT

V gene: TRBV18
J gene: TRBJ1-1
D gene: -
clone size: -
CDR3 protein: CASSPPATGENTEAFF
CDR3 DNA: TGTGCCAGCTCTCCCCCCGCGACGGGAGAAAACACTGAAGCTTTCTTT

V gene: TRBV6-1
J gene: TRBJ1-5
D gene: -
clone size: -
CDR3 protein: CASSDYREDQPQHF
CDR3 DNA: TGTGCCAGCAGTGATTACAGGGAAGATCAGCCCCAGCATTTT

V gene: TRBV7-3
J gene: TRBJ2-5
D gene: -
clone size: -
CDR3 protein: CASSLEVSETQYF
CDR3 DNA: TGTGCCAGCAGCTTAGAAGTTTCGGAGACCCAGTACTTC

V gene: TRBV19
J gene: TRBJ2-2
D gene: TRBD1
clone size: -
CDR3 protein: CATNRGRNTGELFF
CDR3 DNA: TGTGCCACTAACAGGGGGAGGAACACCGGGGAGCTGTTTTTT

V gene: TRBV4-1
J gene: TRBJ2-1
D gene: -
clone size: -
CDR3 protein: CASSHDLRAFF
CDR3 DNA: TGCGCCAGCAGCCATGACCTACGAGCATTCTTC

V gene: TRBV7-9
J gene: TRBJ2-7
D gene: -
clone size: -
CDR3 protein: CASSLDAGVSYEQYF
CDR3 DNA: TGTGCCAGCAGCTTAGACGCCGGGGTCAGCTACGAGCAGTACTTC

V gene: TRBV7-8
J gene: TRBJ1-1
D gene: -
clone size: -
CDR3 protein: CASSLVSGGRTEAFF
CDR3 DNA: TGTGCCAGCAGCTTAGTCTCTGGAGGGCGGACTGAAGCTTTCTTT

V gene: TRBV21-1
J gene: TRBJ1-6
D gene: -
clone size: -
CDR3 protein: CASSRYKDRPKNSPLHF
CDR3 DNA: TGTGCCAGCAGCAGGTACAAGGACAGGCCAAAAAATTCACCCCTCCACTTT

V gene: TRBV5-1
J gene: TRBJ1-5
D gene: TRBD1
clone size: -
CDR3 protein: CASSLQGAGQPQHF
CDR3 DNA: TGCGCCAGCAGCTTACAGGGGGCAGGGCAGCCCCAGCATTTT

V gene: TRBV5-4
J gene: TRBJ2-1
D gene: -
clone size: -
CDR3 protein: CASSLPGLSREQFF
CDR3 DNA: TGTGCCAGCAGCTTACCGGGACTTTCCCGTGAGCAGTTCTTC

V gene: TRBV2
J gene: TRBJ2-2
D gene: TRBD2
clone size: once
CDR3 protein: CASSVRRESGELFF
CDR3 DNA: TGTGCCAGCAGTGTGAGGCGGGAGTCCGGGGAGCTGTTTTTT

V gene: TRBV5-3
J gene: TRBJ2-5
D gene: TRBD2
clone size: -
CDR3 protein: CARSSGGVAPILETQYF
CDR3 DNA: TGTGCCAGAAGCTCCGGGGGGGTAGCGCCCATTTTAGAGACCCAGTACTTC

V gene: TRBV7-2
J gene: TRBJ1-1
D gene: -
clone size: -
CDR3 protein: CASSRLPTTNTEAFF
CDR3 DNA: TGTGCCAGCAGCCGCCTACCCACGACGAACACTGAAGCTTTCTTT

V gene: TRBV28
J gene: TRBJ2-7
D gene: TRBD1
clone size: -
CDR3 protein: CASSLLLRDSYEQYF
CDR3 DNA: TGTGCCAGCAGTTTGCTACTCCGGGACAGCTACGAGCAGTACTTC

V gene: TRBV7-2
J gene: TRBJ2-2
D gene: -
clone size: -
CDR3 protein: CASSPLAGELFF
CDR3 DNA: TGTGCCAGCAGCCCGCTGGCCGGGGAGCTGTTTTTT

V gene: TRBV19
J gene: TRBJ2-7
D gene: -
clone size: -
CDR3 protein: CASSIGGFQPYEQYF
CDR3 DNA: TGTGCCAGTAGTATCGGGGGTTTTCAGCCCTACGAGCAGTACTTC

V gene: TRBV18
J gene: TRBJ2-2
D gene: -
clone size: -
CDR3 protein: CASSLSGTRYGTGELFF
CDR3 DNA: TGTGCCAGCTCACTCTCCGGGACACGGTATGGCACCGGGGAGCTGTTTTTT

V gene: TRBV5-1
J gene: TRBJ2-5
D gene: TRBD2
clone size: -
CDR3 protein: CASSFQGSGRAWETQYF
CDR3 DNA: TGCGCCAGCAGCTTCCAGGGTAGCGGGAGGGCCTGGGAGACCCAGTACTTC

V gene: TRBV21-1
J gene: TRBJ2-7
D gene: -
clone size: -
CDR3 protein: CASTLGTGDSYEQYF
CDR3 DNA: TGTGCCAGCACATTAGGGACAGGCGACTCCTACGAGCAGTACTTC

V gene: TRBV21-1
J gene: TRBJ1-6
D gene: -
clone size: -
CDR3 protein: CASSNGSSYNSPLHF
CDR3 DNA: TGTGCCAGCAGCAATGGAAGCTCCTATAATTCACCCCTCCACTTT

V gene: TRBV5-1
J gene: TRBJ2-3
D gene: -
clone size: -
CDR3 protein: CASSLGTTTDTQYF
CDR3 DNA: TGCGCCAGCAGCTTGGGGACAACAACAGATACGCAGTATTTT

V gene: TRBV29-1
J gene: TRBJ1-2
D gene: -
clone size: -
CDR3 protein: CSVGGEPRSGYTF
CDR3 DNA: TGCAGCGTGGGGGGGGAGCCTAGGTCTGGCTACACCTTC

V gene: TRBV5-1
J gene: TRBJ2-7
D gene: -
clone size: once
CDR3 protein: CASSFEPGPYEQYF
CDR3 DNA: TGCGCCAGCAGCTTCGAGCCGGGGCCCTACGAGCAGTACTTC

V gene: TRBV11-2
J gene: TRBJ2-7
D gene: TRBD2
clone size: -
CDR3 protein: CASSLGPGTSGSYEQYF
CDR3 DNA: TGTGCCAGCAGCTTAGGGCCCGGGACTAGCGGGAGTTACGAGCAGTACTTC

V gene: TRBV5-4
J gene: TRBJ2-5
D gene: -
clone size: few
CDR3 protein: CASSLDGETQYF
CDR3 DNA: TGTGCCAGCAGCTTGGACGGGGAGACCCAGTACTTC

V gene: TRBV15
J gene: TRBJ1-3
D gene: -
clone size: -
CDR3 protein: CATSRSPGNTIYF
CDR3 DNA: TGTGCCACCAGCAGATCCCCTGGAAACACCATATATTTT

V gene: TRBV28
J gene: TRBJ2-6
D gene: TRBD2
clone size: few
CDR3 protein: CASSLGLAAISGANVLTF
CDR3 DNA: TGTGCCAGCAGTTTGGGACTAGCGGCGATCTCTGGGGCCAACGTCCTGACTTTC

V gene: TRBV7-2
J gene: TRBJ2-5
D gene: TRBD2
clone size: -
CDR3 protein: CASSPGLASETQYF
CDR3 DNA: TGTGCCAGCAGCCCGGGACTAGCTTCTGAGACCCAGTACTTC